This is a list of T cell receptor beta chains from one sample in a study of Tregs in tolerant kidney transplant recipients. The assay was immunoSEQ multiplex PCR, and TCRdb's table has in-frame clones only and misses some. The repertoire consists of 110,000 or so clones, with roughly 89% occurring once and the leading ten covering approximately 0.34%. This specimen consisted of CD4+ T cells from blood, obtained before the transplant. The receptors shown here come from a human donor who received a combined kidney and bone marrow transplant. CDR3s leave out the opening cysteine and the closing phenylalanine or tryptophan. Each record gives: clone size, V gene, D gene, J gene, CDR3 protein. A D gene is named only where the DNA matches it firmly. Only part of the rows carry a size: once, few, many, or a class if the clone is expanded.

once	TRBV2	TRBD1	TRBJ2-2	ASAGQGLTGELF
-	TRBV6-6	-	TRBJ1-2	ASRQTGTDGYT
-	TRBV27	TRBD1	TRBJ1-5	ASRTGANQPQH
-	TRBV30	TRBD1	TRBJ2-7	AWRLQGRYEQY
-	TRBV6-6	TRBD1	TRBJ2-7	ASSFQGAYEQY
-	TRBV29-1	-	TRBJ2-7	SYRDGKMYEQY
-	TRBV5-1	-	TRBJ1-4	ASSFTQSGEKLF
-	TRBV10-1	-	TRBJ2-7	ASSPLTGSYEQY
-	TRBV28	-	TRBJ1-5	ASRLYSNQPQH
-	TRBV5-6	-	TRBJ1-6	ASSSDAGNSPLH